The next 5 T cell receptor beta chains were all read from a single sample in a study of T-cell memory formation after mild COVID-19 (dated by TCRdb to the early 2020s). Library prep was done by 5' RACE. The sequencing machine was an Illumina NovaSeq 6000. TCRdb applied fastp at Q25 and MiXCR to the public reads, then kept only in-frame beta chains. All rows with the same CDR3 protein become a single entry with the most common DNA and genes. The table for this sample lists 400,000 to 450,000 distinct CDR3 sequences; more than 15% of them were counted only once. The ten largest clones add up to 20% to 25% of the sample. Sequenced material: PBMCs or a T cell subset sorted from them (not recorded which). The receptors originated from a man younger than 35 who had mild COVID-19 (a few samples of this study predate the infection). The sample titles of this study are shuffled in the database, so cell type and time point are left out; the donor was told from shared clones.

The table lists this clonotype with a few counts. V and J are TRBV20-1 and TRBJ2-2, with 8 bases fitting TRBD2. CDR3 length equals 15 residues. Losses at the gene ends were 6 bases for V and 4 bases for J; bases not matched to a gene: 10. Germline V gene lookup returns CDR1 DFQATT and CDR2 SNEGSKA (reference sequence). For the CDR3, the DNA is TGCAGTGCACTAATAGCGGGGAGGGGCACCGGGGAGCTGTTTTTT. Residues: CSALIAGRGTGELFF.

The rearrangement links TRBV18 to TRBJ1-1; TRBD1 is a possible D gene (6 bases). Trimming removed 1 base at V and 4 bases at J, with 19 bases between. The CDR3 is 17 residues long. Germline loops: CDR1 KGHSH, CDR2 LQKENI. CDR3 coding DNA: TGTGCCAGCTCACCACAGGGTAGGGGGGCACGACGCACTGAAGCTTTCTTT. Translating gives CASSPQGRGARRTEAFF. The variable domain in full, with the rest retrieved from reference TRBV18 and TRBJ1-1, is NAGVMQNPRHLVRRRGQEARLRCSPMKGHSHVYWYRQLPEEGLKFMVYLQKENIIDESGMPKERFSAEFPKEGPSILRIQQVVRGDSAAYFCASSPQGRGARRTEAFFGQGTRLTVV.

This clonotype was counted only a few times. The chain carries TRBV24-1 and TRBJ2-3; D gene ambiguous. CDR1 and CDR2 (germline): KGHDR, SFDVKD. V was shortened by 5 bases and J by 6 bases, with 8 bases between the two germline ends. The CDR3 consists of 12 residues. DNA of the CDR3: TGTGCCACCAGTGCTCCTGGGGATACGCAGTATTTT. Translating it yields CATSAPGDTQYF.

This chain links TRBV5-5 with TRBJ2-5, with D perhaps matching TRBD1 or TRBD2 (6 bases each). V lost 0 bases and J 2 bases, leaving 14 bases between the germline ends. The CDR3 sequence is 16 residues long. Looked up from germline, CDR1 is SGHKS and CDR2 is YYEKEE (reference sequence). In nucleotides, the CDR3 is TGTGCCAGCAGCTTGGTAGGGGGGCCCTGGCAAGAGACCCAGTACTTC. Translating gives CASSLVGGPWQETQYF.

This clonotype came up a few times. The gene calls are TRBV18 and TRBJ1-1; unclear D gene. The CDR3 totals 11 residues. The germline V and J ends were trimmed by 4 bases and 6 bases, with 6 bases remaining between them. From germline, CDR1 is KGHSH and CDR2 LQKENI. CDR3 DNA sequence: TGTGCCAGCTCACGAGGGTCTGAAGCTTTCTTT. Residues: CASSRGSEAFF. The complete variable domain, with remaining parts taken from reference TRBV18 and TRBJ1-1, reads NAGVMQNPRHLVRRRGQEARLRCSPMKGHSHVYWYRQLPEEGLKFMVYLQKENIIDESGMPKERFSAEFPKEGPSILRIQQVVRGDSAAYFCASSRGSEAFFGQGTRLTVV.